The 17 T cell receptor beta chains in this list originate from one sample, sequenced in a study of T cell responses to AZD1222 COVID-19 vaccine. Clones were read by immunoSEQ multiplex PCR, and TCRdb kept only the in-frame ones, dropping some. This table has some 130,000 clones, 87% appearing once. The sample here was peripheral blood, taken on day 0 of AZD1222 vaccination. These receptors were taken from an adult in good health.

This sequence joins TRBV28 and TRBJ1-2; 7 nucleotides agree with TRBD1. The CDR3 runs 17 residues. Trimming at V came to 2 bases and at J to 1 base, leaving 10 bases not matched to a gene. CDR1 and CDR2 (germline): MDHEN, SYDVKM. CDR3 loop: CASSLLLDRKNNYGYTF. The CDR3 region has the DNA TGTGCCAGCAGTTTACTTTTGGACAGGAAGAATAACTATGGCTACACCTTC.

The chain uses TRBV27 and TRBJ2-7, with D unresolved. Between the trimmed V and J ends, which lost 0 bases and 7 bases, there was a span of 1 base. The CDR3 spans 10 residues. Per germline, CDR1 MNHEY and CDR2 SMNVEV (reference sequence). CDR3 sequence reads: CASSLSEQYF. The CDR3 nucleotides read TGTGCCAGCAGTTTATCGGAGCAGTACTTC.

This chain links TRBV5-5 with TRBJ1-2; TRBD1 matches at 9 bases. This CDR3 has 15 residues. V shed 6 bases, J shed 8 bases, and the junction held 14 bases outside the gene matches. Per the germline V gene, CDR1 is SGHKS and CDR2 is YYEKEE (reference sequence). This CDR3 is CASNGQGTGFLGYTF. The DNA for the CDR3 is TGTGCCAGCAACGGCCAGGGGACAGGGTTTCTAGGCTACACCTTC. Together with reference TRBV5-5 and TRBJ1-2, the CDR3 gives the full variable domain: DAGVTQSPTHLIKTRGQQVTLRCSPISGHKSVSWYQQVLGQGPQFIFQYYEKEERGRGNFPDRFSARQFPNYSSELNVNALLLGDSALYLCASNGQGTGFLGYTFGSGTRLTVV.

The chain has TRBV7-3 and TRBJ1-6; 8 positions agree with TRBD1. V lost 1 base, J lost 7 bases, and 6 bases stayed unmatched. Germline assignment: CDR1 SGHTA and CDR2 FQGTGA. The CDR3 runs 16 residues. As DNA, the CDR3 is TGTGCCAGCAGCTTAAATGGACAGGGCTCAAATTCACCCCTCCACTTT. As protein: CASSLNGQGSNSPLHF.

The rearrangement links TRBV9 to TRBJ2-5; 9 bases are a match to TRBD2. V trimming: 3 bases; J trimming: 5 bases; junction bases outside the gene matches: 11. CDR3 length: 16 residues. The germline V gene has CDR1 SGDLS and CDR2 YYNGEE. CDR3 in DNA: TGTGCCAGCAGCGCGGACGGCGGGGGGGCTGTTGAGACCCAGTACTTC. This sequence encodes CASSADGGGAVETQYF.

This clone was observed a few times. The J gene is TRBJ1-2, the V gene TRBV19; possible D gene TRBD1, 6 bases. The CDR3 runs to 13 residues. Between the trimmed V and J ends, which lost 8 bases and 4 bases, there was a span of 14 bases. Germline V gives CDR1 LNHDA, CDR2 SQIVND (reference sequence). For the CDR3, the DNA is TGTGCCAGTGTCTCGGGGGCAAGCTATGGCTACACCTTC. It specifies CASVSGASYGYTF.

The CDR3 loop is CASGEGNAQPQHF. The CDR3 bases are TGTGCCAGTGGCGAGGGCAATGCCCAGCCCCAGCATTTT. This chain links TRBV25-1 with TRBJ1-5, with D unresolved. From germline, CDR1 is MGHDK and CDR2 SYGVNS. V dropped 9 bases and J dropped 7 bases, with 16 bases sitting between them. The CDR3 runs to 13 residues. Combining the CDR3 with reference TRBV25-1 and TRBJ1-5 gives the whole variable domain EADIYQTPRYLVIGTGKKITLECSQTMGHDKMYWYQQDPGMELHLIHYSYGVNSTEKGDLSSESTVSRIRTEHFPLTLESARPSHTSQYLCASGEGNAQPQHFGDGTRLSIL.

The chain combines TRBV24-1 with TRBJ2-1, with D unclear. The CDR3 is 13 amino acids. Germline CDR1 and CDR2: KGHDR and SFDVKD. V gave up 3 bases and J gave up 10 bases, with 12 bases separating them. This CDR3 reads CATSDRLLREQFF. The CDR3 bases are TGTGCCACCAGTGATCGACTCCTGCGGGAGCAGTTCTTC.

The V and J genes are TRBV7-2 and TRBJ2-1; 14 bases are shared with TRBD2. The CDR3 totals 15 residues. J lost 8 bases, V lost 3 bases, and 3 bases had no gene match. Looked up from germline, CDR1 is SGHTA and CDR2 is FQGNSA. CDR3 sequence (DNA): TGTGCCAGCAGCTTTAGACTAGCGGGGGGGGATGAGCAGTTCTTC. Translated, it gives CASSFRLAGGDEQFF.

This clone has a single count. The chain uses TRBV7-9 and TRBJ2-2; no reliable D call. CDR1 is SEHNR and CDR2 is FQNEAQ in the germline V gene (reference sequence). This CDR3 comprises 14 residues. Trimming pared 3 bases from V and 5 bases from J, leaving 10 bases between. The CDR3 loop reads CASSFQVGTGELFF. DNA of the CDR3: TGTGCCAGCAGCTTTCAGGTGGGGACCGGGGAGCTGTTTTTT.

This clone came up a few times. As DNA, the CDR3 is TGTGCCAGCAGCCAAGAGTGGGACACCAACTCTGGGGCCAACGTCCTGACTTTC. Amino acid sequence: CASSQEWDTNSGANVLTF. The J gene is TRBJ2-6, the V gene TRBV3-1 (or the pseudogene TRBV3-2); the D gene is possibly TRBD1 (6 bases). CDR3 length: 18 amino acids. CDR1 is LGHDT, CDR2 YNNKEL, per germline (reference sequence). Trimming cost V 0 bases and J 0 bases, with 12 bases left between them.

The chain couples TRBV7-2 to TRBJ2-2, with no clear D. The CDR3 runs 13 residues. V was trimmed by 0 bases and J by 3 bases, leaving 2 bases between them. Germline CDR1 is SGHTA and CDR2 is FQGNSA. CDR3 protein: CASSLAHTGELFF. The CDR3 DNA reads as TGTGCCAGCAGCTTAGCTCACACCGGGGAGCTGTTTTTT.

This CDR3 is CASSPSLAGARGYEQYF. CDR3 DNA sequence: TGTGCCAGCAGCCCGTCGTTAGCGGGGGCCCGGGGATACGAGCAGTACTTC. The J gene is TRBJ2-7, the V gene TRBV7-2; 9 nucleotides agree with TRBD2. CDR1 is SGHTA, CDR2 FQGNSA, per germline. J was trimmed by 4 bases and V by 5 bases; bases with no gene match: 15. CDR3 length: 17 residues.

The chain has TRBV9 and TRBJ1-5; tentatively, D is TRBD1 (5 bases). Trimming removed 0 bases at V and 4 bases at J, with 8 bases between. This CDR3 has 14 residues. Germline V gene data show CDR1 as SGDLS and CDR2 as YYNGEE. This chain's CDR3 is CASSVEGRNQPQHF. DNA for the CDR3: TGTGCCAGCAGCGTAGAGGGGAGGAATCAGCCCCAGCATTTT.

This chain uses TRBV5-1 with TRBJ1-1; D gene unclear. Per germline, CDR1 SGHRS and CDR2 YFSETQ. CDR3 length: 13 amino acids. V lost 7 bases to trimming and J lost 1 base, with 11 bases between them. The CDR3 DNA reads TGCGCCAGCTTAGACCCTGGGAACACTGAAGCTTTCTTT. Its translation: CASLDPGNTEAFF.

This clone was seen once. The V and J genes are TRBV7-2 and TRBJ2-1; TRBD1 matches 9 bases. Germline values: CDR1 SGHTA, CDR2 FQGNSA. The length of the CDR3 is 15 residues. J gave up 4 bases and V 3 bases, and 4 bases lay outside the gene matches. The CDR3 spells CASSFGQGKYNEQFF. The CDR3 DNA reads TGTGCCAGCAGCTTCGGACAGGGGAAATACAATGAGCAGTTCTTC. Variable domain in full (rest from reference TRBV7-2 and TRBJ2-1): GAGVSQSPSNKVTEKGKDVELRCDPISGHTALYWYRQSLGQGLEFLIYFQGNSAPDKSGLPSDRFSAERTGGSVSTLTIQRTQQEDSAVYLCASSFGQGKYNEQFFGPGTRLTVL.

The gene calls are TRBV3-1 (or the pseudogene TRBV3-2) and TRBJ1-1, with no clear D. Trimming pared 5 bases from V and 0 bases from J, leaving 13 bases between. Germline V gene sequence: CDR1 LGHDT, CDR2 YNNKEL (reference sequence). CDR3 length equals 15 residues. The CDR3 is CASSLGPDLNTEAFF. Here the CDR3 DNA reads TGTGCCAGCAGCTTAGGACCGGACTTGAACACTGAAGCTTTCTTT.